A selection of T cell receptor beta chains follows, all from one sample in a study of T cell changes during pregnancy in multiple sclerosis. Sequenced by immunoSEQ multiplex PCR; TCRdb stores in-frame clones only, minus some. This sample yields around 30,000 clones, of which around 90% are seen a single time; about a tenth belongs to the top ten. This material consisted of CD8+ T cells from peripheral blood mononuclear cells, taken in the first trimester of pregnancy. Every receptor here comes from a female donor with multiple sclerosis, enrolled in a pregnancy study. The CDR3 runs from the conserved cysteine through the conserved F or W. The order of the fields is D gene, J gene, clone size, V gene, CDR3 protein, CDR3 DNA. The D gene is left open where the match is weak. Size is omitted from some rows. Given values are once, few, many or a class for expanded clones.

TRBD1 | TRBJ2-1 | - | TRBV9 | CASSSSGTGFNEQFF | TGTGCCAGCAGCTCGTCCGGGACAGGGTTCAATGAGCAGTTCTTC
- | TRBJ2-1 | - | TRBV6-1 | CASSEIGFYNEQFF | TGTGCCAGCAGTGAAATCGGTTTCTACAATGAGCAGTTCTTC
- | TRBJ1-1 | few | TRBV2 | CASRRQADEAFF | TGTGCCAGCCGAAGACAGGCCGATGAAGCTTTCTTT
TRBD2 | TRBJ2-1 | - | TRBV4-3 | CASSPVPLRSAGDNEQFF | TGCGCCAGCAGCCCGGTACCCCTGCGAAGCGCGGGGGACAATGAGCAGTTCTTC
TRBD1 | TRBJ2-1 | - | TRBV15 | CATSTRQGIYNEQFF | TGTGCCACCAGCACCCGACAGGGTATTTACAATGAGCAGTTCTTC
- | TRBJ2-1 | - | TRBV7-3 | CASSLASLEPNEQFF | TGTGCCAGCAGCTTAGCTAGCCTAGAGCCTAATGAGCAGTTCTTC
- | TRBJ2-2 | few | TRBV6-4 | CASTPQGGAGELFF | TGTGCCAGCACCCCCCAGGGGGGCGCCGGGGAGCTGTTTTTT
- | TRBJ2-2 | few | TRBV7-6 | CASSLQGYTGELFF | TGTGCCAGCAGCTTACAGGGGTACACCGGGGAGCTGTTTTTT
- | TRBJ2-7 | - | TRBV27 | CASSRGGASYEQYF | TGTGCCAGCAGCCGAGGGGGAGCCTCCTACGAGCAGTACTTC
- | TRBJ2-7 | - | TRBV11-2 | CASSPDARQVFYEQYF | TGTGCCAGCAGCCCCGATGCCCGACAGGTCTTCTACGAGCAGTACTTC
TRBD2 | TRBJ2-5 | - | TRBV15 | CATSRDWTSGGASETQYF | TGTGCCACCAGCAGAGATTGGACTAGCGGGGGTGCGTCGGAGACCCAGTACTTC
TRBD2 | TRBJ2-7 | once | TRBV7-3 | CASSSDPGLAGEQYF | TGTGCCAGCAGCTCAGACCCGGGACTAGCCGGCGAGCAGTACTTC
- | TRBJ1-2 | - | TRBV23-1 | CASSQRRWAVCDYGYTF | TGCGCCAGCAGTCAACGCCGTTGGGCAGTTTGTGACTATGGCTACACCTTC
TRBD1 | TRBJ2-7 | - | TRBV6-6 | CASSYRQGVYEQYF | TGTGCCAGCAGTTACCGACAGGGAGTCTACGAGCAGTACTTC
- | TRBJ1-6 | - | TRBV11-3 | CASSPEVRTNSPLHF | TGTGCCAGCAGCCCAGAGGTCCGAACCAATTCACCCCTCCACTTT
- | TRBJ1-3 | - | TRBV13 | CASSFGGTGNTIYF | TGTGCCAGCAGCTTCGGGGGAACTGGAAACACCATATATTTT
TRBD1 | TRBJ2-7 | once | TRBV5-1 | CASSIRDREVEQYF | TGCGCCAGCAGCATCCGGGACAGGGAGGTCGAGCAGTACTTC
- | TRBJ1-1 | - | TRBV7-8 | CASSTIQGGTEAFF | TGTGCCAGCAGTACGATCCAGGGAGGCACTGAAGCTTTCTTT
TRBD1 | TRBJ2-5 | - | TRBV7-8 | CASSLRTGEDRGETQYF | TGTGCCAGCAGCTTAAGAACAGGGGAGGACAGGGGAGAGACCCAGTACTTC
- | TRBJ2-7 | few | TRBV28 | CASTTTGEQYF | TGTGCCAGCACCACAACGGGCGAGCAGTACTTC
TRBD2 | TRBJ2-7 | - | TRBV10-3 | CAISATAGLRYEQYF | TGTGCCATCAGTGCCACGGCGGGACTACGCTACGAGCAGTACTTC
- | TRBJ1-1 | - | TRBV5-6 | CASSFLGDTEAFF | TGTGCCAGCAGCTTTCTAGGGGACACTGAAGCTTTCTTT
- | TRBJ2-1 | - | TRBV25-1 | CASNQGLYNEQFF | TGTGCCAGCAACCAGGGGTTGTACAATGAGCAGTTCTTC
- | TRBJ2-7 | - | TRBV7-9 | CASSLARGEQYF | TGTGCCAGCAGCTTAGCGAGAGGCGAGCAGTACTTC
- | TRBJ2-4 | - | TRBV6-6 | CASSPTSEGVNIQYF | TGTGCCAGCAGTCCAACTAGCGAGGGGGTGAACATTCAGTACTTC
- | TRBJ2-7 | - | TRBV27 | CASSPIQVEVGEQYF | TGTGCCAGCAGTCCGATACAGGTAGAGGTGGGCGAGCAGTACTTC
- | TRBJ1-6 | few | TRBV30 | CAWSLQGNSPLHF | TGTGCCTGGAGTCTCCAGGGTAATTCACCCCTCCACTTT
TRBD2 | TRBJ2-7 | once | TRBV30 | CAWSVLAGSYEQYF | TGTGCCTGGAGTGTACTAGCGGGCTCCTACGAGCAGTACTTC
TRBD2 | TRBJ2-1 | - | TRBV6-1 | CASSEYSGSSNEQFF | TGTGCCAGCAGTGAATACAGCGGGAGTAGTAATGAGCAGTTCTTC
TRBD1 | TRBJ2-1 | - | TRBV28 | CASRMDRGAYNEQFF | TGTGCCAGCAGAATGGACAGGGGCGCCTACAATGAGCAGTTCTTC
- | TRBJ2-7 | - | TRBV10-2 | CASSEWGGAPYEQYF | TGCGCCAGCAGTGAGTGGGGGGGCGCCCCTTACGAGCAGTACTTC
TRBD1 | TRBJ2-2 | once | TRBV7-3 | CASSKTAGTGVSGELFF | TGTGCCAGCAGCAAAACCGCCGGGACAGGGGTTTCCGGGGAGCTGTTTTTT
TRBD1 | TRBJ1-2 | - | TRBV27 | CASRGQGSYGYTF | TGTGCCAGCCGGGGACAGGGAAGCTATGGCTACACCTTC
TRBD1 | TRBJ2-7 | - | TRBV6-5 | CATGDRGYEQYF | TGTGCCACCGGGGACAGGGGGTACGAGCAGTACTTC
- | TRBJ1-4 | - | TRBV28 | CATDRLNEKLFF | TGTGCCACAGACAGGTTGAATGAAAAACTGTTTTTT
- | TRBJ2-1 | - | TRBV4-2 | CASSQETIEAYNEQFF | TGTGCCAGCAGCCAAGAAACTATCGAAGCCTACAATGAGCAGTTCTTC
- | TRBJ1-5 | once | TRBV4-1 | CASSQEIGTNSNQPQHF | TGCGCCAGCAGCCAAGAAATAGGGACAAATAGCAATCAGCCCCAGCATTTT
- | TRBJ1-5 | - | TRBV4-3 | CASSQDRYSNQPQHF | TGCGCCAGCAGCCAAGACAGATATAGCAATCAGCCCCAGCATTTT
TRBD2 | TRBJ2-1 | - | TRBV5-6 | CASSWASGGYNEQFF | TGTGCCAGCAGCTGGGCTAGCGGGGGCTACAATGAGCAGTTCTTC
- | TRBJ2-3 | - | TRBV6-5 | CASSYGQSTDTQYF | TGTGCCAGCAGTTACGGGCAGAGCACAGATACGCAGTATTTT
TRBD1 | TRBJ1-4 | - | TRBV9 | CASSGRTGVDNEKLFF | TGTGCCAGCAGCGGACGGACAGGGGTGGATAATGAAAAACTGTTTTTT
- | TRBJ1-1 | - | TRBV6-1 | CASRKVQDTNTEAFF | TGTGCCAGCAGGAAAGTACAGGATACCAACACTGAAGCTTTCTTT
- | TRBJ2-1 | - | TRBV10-3 | CAISESVEKGYNEQFF | TGTGCCATCAGTGAGTCGGTCGAGAAGGGGTACAATGAGCAGTTCTTC
TRBD2 | TRBJ2-3 | - | TRBV9 | CASSAGIAGGVSDTQYF | TGTGCCAGCAGCGCCGGGATAGCGGGGGGAGTGTCGGATACGCAGTATTTT
- | TRBJ1-1 | - | TRBV2 | CASSATGSADTEAFF | TGTGCCAGCAGTGCCACAGGGTCGGCTGACACTGAAGCTTTCTTT
- | TRBJ2-7 | - | TRBV6-1 | CASHTGDRGEQYF | TGTGCCAGTCACACGGGAGACCGGGGGGAGCAGTACTTC
- | TRBJ2-1 | - | TRBV7-9 | CASSPARLANEQFF | TGTGCCAGCAGCCCCGCCCGACTCGCAAATGAGCAGTTCTTC
- | TRBJ2-5 | - | TRBV7-2 | CASSLVRLGEVETQYF | TGTGCCAGCAGCTTGGTGAGACTAGGCGAGGTAGAGACCCAGTACTTC
TRBD2 | TRBJ2-1 | once | TRBV9 | CASSVGTRLAGVSYNEQFF | TGTGCCAGCAGCGTAGGAACAAGACTAGCGGGAGTCTCCTACAATGAGCAGTTCTTC
TRBD2 | TRBJ2-2 | - | TRBV7-9 | CASSLRRTSGDTGELFF | TGTGCCAGCAGCCTTCGAAGGACTAGCGGGGACACCGGGGAGCTGTTTTTT
TRBD1 | TRBJ2-3 | - | TRBV5-8 | CASSLWGQGHTQYF | TGTGCCAGCAGCTTGTGGGGACAGGGGCATACGCAGTATTTT